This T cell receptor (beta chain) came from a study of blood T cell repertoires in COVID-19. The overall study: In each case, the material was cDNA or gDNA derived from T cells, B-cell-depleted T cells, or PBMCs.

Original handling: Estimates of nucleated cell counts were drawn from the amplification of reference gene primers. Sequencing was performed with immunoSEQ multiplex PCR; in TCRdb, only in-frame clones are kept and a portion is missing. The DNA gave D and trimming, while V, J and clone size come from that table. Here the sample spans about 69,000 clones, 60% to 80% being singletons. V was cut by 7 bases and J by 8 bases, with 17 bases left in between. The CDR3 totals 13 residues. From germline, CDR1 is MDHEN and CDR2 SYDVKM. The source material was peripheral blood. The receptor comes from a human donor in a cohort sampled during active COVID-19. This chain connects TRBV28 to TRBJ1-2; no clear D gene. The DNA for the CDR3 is TGTGCCAGCACCAACCCCTTATTGCGCGGCTACACCTTC. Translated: CASTNPLLRGYTF.